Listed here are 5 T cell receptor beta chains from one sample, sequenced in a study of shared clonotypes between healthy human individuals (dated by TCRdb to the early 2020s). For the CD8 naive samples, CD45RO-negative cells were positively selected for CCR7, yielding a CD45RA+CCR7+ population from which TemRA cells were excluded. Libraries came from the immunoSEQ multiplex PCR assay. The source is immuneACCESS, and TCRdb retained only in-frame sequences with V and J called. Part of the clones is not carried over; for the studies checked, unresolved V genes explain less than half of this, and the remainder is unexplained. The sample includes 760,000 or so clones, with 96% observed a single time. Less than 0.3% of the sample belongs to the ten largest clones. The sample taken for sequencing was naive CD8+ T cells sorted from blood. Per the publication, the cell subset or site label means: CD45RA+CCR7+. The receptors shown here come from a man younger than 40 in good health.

The CDR3 region is CASSLDRATYEQYF. The DNA for the CDR3 is TGTGCCAGCAGCTTGGACAGGGCTACCTACGAGCAGTACTTC. The chain uses TRBV5-6 and TRBJ2-7; D may be TRBD1 (6 bases). Germline V gene sequence: CDR1 SGHDT, CDR2 YYEEEE. This CDR3 spans 14 amino acids. Trimming removed 0 bases from V and 2 bases from J, with 9 bases in between.

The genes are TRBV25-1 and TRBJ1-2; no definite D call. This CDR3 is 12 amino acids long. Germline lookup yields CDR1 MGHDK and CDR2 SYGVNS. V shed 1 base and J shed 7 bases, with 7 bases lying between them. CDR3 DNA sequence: TGTGCCAGCAGTGAATGGCCGAGTGGCTACACCTTC. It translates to CASSEWPSGYTF.

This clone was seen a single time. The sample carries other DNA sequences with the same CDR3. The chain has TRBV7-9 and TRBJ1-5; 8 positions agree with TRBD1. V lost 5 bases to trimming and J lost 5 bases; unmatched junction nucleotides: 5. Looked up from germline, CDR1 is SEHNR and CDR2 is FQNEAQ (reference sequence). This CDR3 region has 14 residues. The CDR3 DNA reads TGTGCCAGCAGCCTAGGACAGGGAGATCAGCCCCAGCATTTT. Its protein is CASSLGQGDQPQHF.

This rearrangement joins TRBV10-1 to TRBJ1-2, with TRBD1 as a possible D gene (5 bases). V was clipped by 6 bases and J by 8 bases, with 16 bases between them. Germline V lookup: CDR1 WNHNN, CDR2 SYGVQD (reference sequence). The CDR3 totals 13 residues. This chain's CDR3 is CASSPGTAAGYTF. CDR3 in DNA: TGCGCCAGCAGCCCTGGGACGGCGGCGGGCTACACCTTC.

CDR3 nucleotides: TGTGCCAGCAGCATTTGGGAAAACACCGGGGAGCTGTTTTTT. Protein sequence: CASSIWENTGELFF. The chain joins TRBV9 to TRBJ2-2; D is ambiguous. This CDR3 is 14 amino acids long. The V and J ends lost 4 bases and 2 bases respectively, with 9 bases between them. CDR1 is SGDLS, CDR2 YYNGEE, per germline.